Each of the 27 T cell receptor beta chains below was sequenced from the same sample in a study of cytomegalovirus exposure and HLA in healthy donors (dated by TCRdb to 2017 to 2019). The method was the immunoSEQ multiplex PCR assay. The multiplex PCR relied on a mix of 60 forward primers for TCR Vbeta segments and 13 reverse primers for TCR Jbeta segments. In its TCRdb copy, this immuneACCESS table keeps in-frame sequences only and misses some clones. Where compared with another copy, unresolved V genes explain less than half of these, and the others have no known cause. Present in this sample are approximately 240,000 clones, 80% to 90% of which were seen just once. The ten largest clones capture 0.9% to 1.1% of the sample. The sequenced sample was PBMCs. The receptors shown here come from a woman younger than 35 in good health and CMV-seronegative.

The rearrangement links TRBV29-1 to TRBJ1-2; D not certain. The V gene's germline CDR1 is SQVTM and CDR2 ANQGSEA. V lost 6 bases and J 4 bases, leaving 12 bases between the germline ends. CDR3 size: 12 residues. The CDR3 spells CSVGTSGYGYTF. The CDR3 nucleotides read TGCAGCGTAGGCACGTCAGGCTATGGCTACACCTTC.

V and J are TRBV9 and TRBJ2-3; D is unclear. V lost 4 bases, J lost 6 bases, and 12 bases lay in between. The CDR3 consists of 13 residues. Germline-derived CDR1 and CDR2 are SGDLS and YYNGEE. The CDR3 region has the DNA TGTGCCAGCAGCTTCGTAGCCCCGGATACGCAGTATTTT. This translates into CASSFVAPDTQYF.

The gene calls are TRBV10-3 and TRBJ1-2; a weak D match, TRBD1 (6 bases). Germline loops: CDR1 ENHRY, CDR2 SYGVKD. V was cut by 2 bases and J by 7 bases, with 11 bases left in between. CDR3 length: 13 residues. The CDR3 bases are TGTGCCATCAGTGAGAGTAAACAGGGTGGCTACACCTTC. Protein: CAISESKQGGYTF.

The chain has TRBV6-5 and TRBJ2-1, with 10 bases matching TRBD2. Unmatched junction bases numbered 7, after V lost 6 bases and J lost 8 bases. Germline CDR1 reads MNHEY; CDR2 reads SVGAGI. The CDR3 runs 14 residues. For the CDR3, the DNA is TGTGCCAGCAGGCTAGCGGGAGAAGGATATGAGCAGTTCTTC. Translation gives CASRLAGEGYEQFF.

This chain joins TRBV21-1 and TRBJ1-1; the table names TRBD1, a call not compared with the DNA. TRBV21-1 is assigned pseudogene status. The CDR3 extends over 18 amino acids. The CDR3 protein is CASSPTPGTRLSYTEAFF. The CDR3 bases are TGTGCCAGCAGCCCAACCCCCGGGACAAGACTATCGTACACTGAAGCTTTCTTT.

Remarks on this clone: Other DNA sequences in this specimen translate into the identical CDR3. The rearrangement joins TRBV9 to TRBJ1-1; D ambiguous. Trimming shortened V by 0 bases and J by 1 base, and 4 bases separated the two germline ends. This CDR3 is 13 amino acids long. Germline loops: CDR1 SGDLS, CDR2 YYNGEE. The CDR3: CASSVAGNTEAFF. Written as DNA, the CDR3 is TGTGCCAGCAGCGTAGCAGGGAACACTGAAGCTTTCTTT.

V is TRBV7-3 and J is TRBJ2-5; maybe TRBD1 (6 bases). CDR1 is SGHTA, CDR2 FQGTGA, per germline. The length of the CDR3 is 14 residues. Trimming left V 0 bases short and J 5 bases short, with 10 bases between. CDR3: CASSLTQGMETQYF. CDR3 DNA sequence: TGTGCCAGCAGCTTAACGCAGGGGATGGAGACCCAGTACTTC.

The J gene is TRBJ2-5, the V gene TRBV18; the match to TRBD1 covers 11 bases. Germline assignment: CDR1 KGHSH and CDR2 LQKENI. CDR3 size: 15 residues. The trim removed 2 bases at V and 5 bases at J, leaving 4 bases unmatched. The chain's CDR3 is CASSPGTGGSETQYF. DNA for the CDR3: TGTGCCAGCTCACCAGGGACAGGGGGATCGGAGACCCAGTACTTC.

The chain couples TRBV6-1 to TRBJ1-1, with TRBD1 matching over 8 bases. CDR1 and CDR2 (germline): MNHNS, SASEGT. There are 14 residues in the CDR3. Trimming at V came to 5 bases and at J to 5 bases, leaving 7 bases not matched to a gene. CDR3 coding DNA: TGTGCCAGCAGTTCGGACAGGGCGGGAACTGAAGCTTTCTTT. Protein product: CASSSDRAGTEAFF.

The rearrangement links TRBV5-5 to TRBJ1-2; no definite D call. The CDR3 covers 15 residues. Germline V gene lookup returns CDR1 SGHKS and CDR2 YYEKEE (reference sequence). V was shortened by 2 bases and J by 0 bases, with 11 bases between the two germline ends. The CDR3 here is CASSFRVGANYGYTF. In DNA form, the CDR3 reads TGTGCCAGCAGCTTCCGGGTCGGAGCTAACTATGGCTACACCTTC.

The V gene is TRBV27, the J gene TRBJ2-7; 12 bases line up with TRBD2. The germline V gene encodes CDR1 MNHEY and CDR2 SMNVEV (reference sequence). V lost 4 bases, J lost 0 bases, and 1 base stayed unmatched. CDR3 size: 15 residues. CDR3 protein: CASSWGLAGSYEQYF. The CDR3 nucleotides are TGTGCCAGCAGTTGGGGACTAGCGGGCTCCTACGAGCAGTACTTC.

In this sample, this clone turned up once. The chain links TRBV4-3 to TRBJ1-1; no reliable D call. Trimming took 0 bases from V and 0 from J, leaving 14 bases between them. Germline loops: CDR1 LGHNA, CDR2 YSLEER. This CDR3 region has 17 residues. The CDR3 loop is CASSQDLGFGMNTEAFF. The CDR3 DNA reads TGCGCCAGCAGCCAAGACTTGGGGTTCGGGATGAACACTGAAGCTTTCTTT.

Notes on this clone: Other DNA sequences of this sample code for an identical CDR3. V and J are TRBV25-1 and TRBJ2-7; D not resolved. This CDR3 is built from 12 residues. V was clipped by 3 bases and J by 3 bases, with 6 bases between them. The germline V gene has CDR1 MGHDK and CDR2 SYGVNS. For the CDR3, the DNA is TGTGCCAGCAGTGAGTATTACTACGAGCAGTACTTC. Translation: CASSEYYYEQYF.

The V gene is TRBV4-3, the J gene TRBJ1-2; perhaps TRBD1 as D (5 bases). This CDR3 contains 16 residues. The germline CDR1 and CDR2 sequences are LGHNA and YSLEER. V was clipped by 1 base and J by 3 bases, with 15 bases between them. The CDR3, as DNA: TGCGCCAGCAGCCAAGTACTCCGACAGAAATACTATGGCTACACCTTC. As protein: CASSQVLRQKYYGYTF.

The rearrangement links TRBV6-5 to TRBJ1-5, with 8 bases lining up with TRBD1. Unmatched junction bases numbered 4, after V lost 0 bases and J lost 6 bases. Germline V gives CDR1 MNHEY, CDR2 SVGAGI. The CDR3 covers 15 residues. This CDR3 is CASSYSRTGLQPQHF. The DNA of the CDR3 is TGTGCCAGCAGTTACTCGCGGACAGGGCTTCAGCCCCAGCATTTT.

The chain couples TRBV27 to TRBJ2-5; D gene uncertain. This CDR3 contains 14 residues. The V end was cut by 5 bases, the J end by 2 bases, with 12 bases between. The V gene's germline CDR1 is MNHEY and CDR2 SMNVEV (reference sequence). The CDR3 spells CASSTTLHQETQYF. The CDR3 DNA reads as TGTGCCAGCAGTACGACTCTACATCAAGAGACCCAGTACTTC.

This chain uses TRBV7-2 with TRBJ1-1, with a tentative D call TRBD1 (5 bases). The ends were cut back, 3 bases at V and 0 bases at J, with 11 bases in the middle. The CDR3 totals 15 residues. Germline values: CDR1 SGHTA, CDR2 FQGNSA. CDR3 DNA sequence: TGTGCCAGCAGCTTGGGGCCGCAACTGAACACTGAAGCTTTCTTT. Its protein is CASSLGPQLNTEAFF.

This clone was detected a few times. The chain recombines TRBV7-8 with TRBJ2-7; 7 bases map to TRBD1. The CDR3 length is 12 residues. The trim removed 5 bases at V and 6 bases at J, leaving 4 bases unmatched. In germline, CDR1 is SGHVS, CDR2 FQNEAQ. The CDR3 protein is CASSPQGREQYF. The CDR3 DNA is TGTGCCAGCAGCCCACAGGGGCGCGAGCAGTACTTC.

V and J are TRBV7-9 and TRBJ2-7; TRBD1 matches at 10 bases. Germline lookup yields CDR1 SEHNR and CDR2 FQNEAQ (reference sequence). Trimming cost V 2 bases and J 4 bases; bases outside gene matches: 8. The CDR3 is 16 residues long. The CDR3 sequence is CASSLRLWDRGYEQYF. The CDR3 coding sequence is TGTGCCAGCAGCTTACGTCTTTGGGACAGGGGATACGAGCAGTACTTC.

The rearrangement links TRBV19 to TRBJ1-1; a weak D match, TRBD1 (6 bases). The CDR3 contains 14 residues. Per germline, CDR1 LNHDA and CDR2 SQIVND (reference sequence). Between the trimmed V and J ends, which lost 5 bases and 2 bases, there was a span of 12 bases. CDR3 amino acids: CASSLNRVNTEAFF. CDR3 DNA: TGTGCCAGTAGTTTGAACAGGGTAAACACTGAAGCTTTCTTT.

This clone was recorded a few times. This chain uses TRBV10-3 with TRBJ2-7; D gene ambiguous. The CDR3 sequence is 13 residues long. CDR1 and CDR2 from the germline V gene are ENHRY and SYGVKD. V lost 10 bases and J 0 bases, leaving 13 bases between the germline ends. CDR3 bases: TGTGCCAACTTAGATCCCCGCTCCTACGAGCAGTACTTC. Protein product: CANLDPRSYEQYF.

The gene calls are TRBV4-3 and TRBJ2-2, with 9 bases aligning to TRBD2. The germline CDR1 and CDR2 sequences are LGHNA and YSLEER. V lost 4 bases and J lost 4; bases outside the gene matches: 16. The CDR3 has 19 residues. CDR3 DNA sequence: TGCGCCAGCAGCCCAGCGGAGGGAGCGGGGGGCTCGGTCACCGGGGAGCTGTTTTTT. This codes for CASSPAEGAGGSVTGELFF.

Only a few counts were recorded for this clone. The V gene is TRBV19, the J gene TRBJ1-2; TRBD1 might be the D (6 bases). Trimming stripped 5 bases from V and 7 bases from J, with 20 bases between. The CDR3 has 15 amino acids. Germline lookup yields CDR1 LNHDA and CDR2 SQIVND (reference sequence). The CDR3, as DNA: TGTGCCAGTAGTGCCAGAGGGGGATTGTCCGGTGGCTACACCTTC. As protein: CASSARGGLSGGYTF.

V and J are TRBV30 and TRBJ1-2, with 8 bases fitting TRBD1. Germline CDR1 GTSNPN, CDR2 SVGIG (reference sequence). V lost 5 bases and J lost 7; bases outside the gene matches: 3. This CDR3 is built from 11 residues. CDR3 residues: CAWQGASGYTF. DNA for the CDR3: TGTGCCTGGCAGGGGGCGTCTGGCTACACCTTC.

The rearrangement joins TRBV29-1 to TRBJ1-1, with a possible D match to TRBD1 (6 bases). CDR1 is SQVTM and CDR2 is ANQGSEA in the germline V gene. The CDR3 loop spans 14 amino acids. V gave up 6 bases and J gave up 2 bases, with 16 bases separating them. The CDR3 loop reads CSVRQGSLNTEAFF. The CDR3 DNA sequence: TGCAGCGTGCGGCAGGGGAGCCTTAACACTGAAGCTTTCTTT.

The chain links TRBV11-2 to TRBJ2-7; 12 bases match TRBD1. The V and J ends lost 5 bases and 4 bases, in that order; junction bases with no gene match: 3. In germline, CDR1 is SGHAT, CDR2 FQNNGV. This CDR3 spans 14 amino acids. The CDR3 nucleotides are TGTGCCAGCAGCCAGGGACAGGGGGCTTACGAGCAGTACTTC. Protein: CASSQGQGAYEQYF.

The chain employs TRBV9 and TRBJ2-2; the D gene is possibly TRBD1 (6 bases). Trimming removed 4 bases at V and 1 base at J, with 8 bases between. The CDR3 is made up of 14 amino acids. The germline gives CDR1 SGDLS, CDR2 YYNGEE. CDR3 loop: CASSWGQNTGELFF. As DNA, the CDR3 is TGTGCCAGCAGCTGGGGACAGAACACCGGGGAGCTGTTTTTT.